The 30 T cell receptor beta chains given below trace back to one sample, sequenced in a study of early T cells in non-severe SARS-CoV-2 infection (dated by TCRdb to the early 2020s). The receptor library was made with 5' RACE. Instrument on record: NextSeq 500. TCRdb's own reprocessing of the public reads used fastp at Q25 and MiXCR and kept productive beta chains. When rows share a CDR3 protein, they turn into one entry using the most common DNA and genes. The sample table lists fewer than 85,000 distinct CDR3 sequences, about 15% of them with a count of one. The top ten constitute less than 3.5% of the sample. Sequencing input: whole blood. The origin of the receptors is an adult who was a healthcare worker with PCR-confirmed SARS-CoV-2 infection or an uninfected control (not recorded which).

This clonotype was seen a single time. In nucleotides, the CDR3 is TGTGCCAGCAGCCTCCCAGGGACAGGGGATGAAAAACTGTTTTTT. This translates into CASSLPGTGDEKLFF. The chain recombines TRBV28 with TRBJ1-4, with 10 bases that match TRBD1. Trimming removed 6 bases from V and 6 bases from J; junction bases left unmatched: 7. Germline CDR1 and CDR2: MDHEN and SYDVKM. CDR3 length: 15 amino acids.

This clonotype appeared a few times. V usage is TRBV6-5 and J usage is TRBJ2-7; D remains unclear. CDR1 is MNHEY, CDR2 SVGAGI, per germline. V lost 0 bases and J lost 6, with 9 bases in between. The CDR3 is 13 residues long. The CDR3 protein is CASSYSNGLEQYF. Here the CDR3 DNA reads TGTGCCAGCAGTTACTCGAATGGCCTCGAGCAGTACTTC.

This clonotype was seen only a few times. The chain joins TRBV7-9 to TRBJ2-7, with D possibly being TRBD1 (5 bases). Germline values: CDR1 SEHNR, CDR2 FQNEAQ (reference sequence). The CDR3 has 14 amino acids. The V gene lost 4 bases and the J gene lost 2 bases, with 12 bases spanning the gap. The CDR3 coding sequence is TGTGCCAGCAGCTCCGCAGGGATAACCTACGAGCAGTACTTC. This sequence encodes CASSSAGITYEQYF.

In this sample, this clonotype turned up a few times. V and J are TRBV7-9 and TRBJ1-3; D is undetermined. CDR1 and CDR2 (germline): SEHNR, FQNEAQ (reference sequence). The CDR3 spans 13 residues. Trimming cost V 5 bases and J 2 bases, with 7 bases left between them. CDR3: CASSPLAGNTIYF. The CDR3 DNA is TGTGCCAGCAGCCCACTTGCTGGAAACACCATATATTTT. Full variable domain (rest looked up from reference TRBV7-9 and TRBJ1-3): DTGVSQNPRHKITKRGQNVTFRCDPISEHNRLYWYRQTLGQGPEFLTYFQNEAQLEKSRLLSDRFSAERPKGSFSTLEIQRTEQGDSAMYLCASSPLAGNTIYFGEGSWLTVV.

This chain connects TRBV29-1 to TRBJ2-7; 7 positions agree with TRBD2. J lost 7 bases, V lost 6 bases, and 6 bases had no gene match. Per germline, CDR1 SQVTM and CDR2 ANQGSEA. This CDR3 has 11 residues. The CDR3 reads CSVLAAWEQYF. The DNA for the CDR3 is TGCAGCGTGCTAGCGGCTTGGGAGCAGTACTTC.

The sample holds a few counts of this clonotype. The chain recombines TRBV5-6 with TRBJ2-7; D not resolved. Germline CDR1 is SGHDT and CDR2 is YYEEEE. V gave up 4 bases and J gave up 0 bases, with 14 bases separating them. The CDR3 consists of 15 residues. The CDR3 is CASSMPGRSSYEQYF. The CDR3 nucleotides are TGTGCCAGCAGCATGCCGGGCCGGAGCTCCTACGAGCAGTACTTC.

This clonotype was detected only a few times. This rearrangement joins TRBV7-6 to TRBJ1-5; D is undetermined. The germline V and J ends were trimmed by 1 base and 8 bases, with 12 bases remaining between them. There are 14 residues in the CDR3. CDR1 and CDR2 from the germline V gene are SGHVS and FNYEAQ. CDR3 DNA sequence: TGTGCCAGCAGCTTAGGGATCGGAGGCAAGCCCCAGCATTTT. It specifies CASSLGIGGKPQHF.

The CDR3 sequence: CASSPVWLPTEAFF. In nucleotides, the CDR3 is TGTGCCAGCAGCCCAGTGTGGCTGCCCACTGAAGCTTTCTTT. The V gene is TRBV7-2, the J gene TRBJ1-1; D is unresolved. CDR1 SGHTA and CDR2 FQGNSA come from the germline V gene. The ends were cut back, 5 bases at V and 4 bases at J, with 14 bases in the middle. The CDR3 has 14 residues.

This clonotype was observed a handful of times. The V gene is TRBV12-3 or TRBV12-4, the J gene TRBJ2-4; TRBD1 agrees at 7 bases. The CDR3 length is 14 residues. V gave up 7 bases and J gave up 2 bases; unmatched junction bases: 5. The CDR3 region has the DNA TGTGCCAGCACCCAGGGACAGTCCAAAAACATTCAGTACTTC. This sequence encodes CASTQGQSKNIQYF.

This clonotype showed up just a few times. J is TRBJ2-6 and V is TRBV6-2 or TRBV6-3; no clear D gene. V dropped 7 bases and J dropped 5 bases, with 18 bases sitting between them. The CDR3 has 16 residues. Germline lookup yields CDR1 MNHEY and CDR2 SVGEGT. The CDR3, as DNA: TGTGCCAGCACCGCCAGCCAGTCGGCCCGGGCCAACGTCCTGACTTTC. Amino acid sequence: CASTASQSARANVLTF.

The chain uses TRBV11-3 and TRBJ2-5; D possibly corresponds to TRBD2 (6 bases). Germline V gene lookup returns CDR1 SGHNT and CDR2 YENEEA. The V and J ends lost 5 bases and 3 bases respectively, with 13 bases between them. CDR3 length: 14 amino acids. CDR3 residues: CASSPRGKEETQYF. Here the CDR3 DNA reads TGTGCCAGCAGCCCCCGGGGGAAGGAAGAGACCCAGTACTTC.

The CDR3 DNA follows: TGTGCCAGCAGCGTCGGGGCATACATGAACACTGAAGCTTTCTTT. Its translation: CASSVGAYMNTEAFF. The chain carries TRBV9 and TRBJ1-1; tentatively, D is TRBD1 (5 bases). Germline V lookup: CDR1 SGDLS, CDR2 YYNGEE. Trimming left V 2 bases short and J 0 bases short, with 11 bases between. The CDR3 extends over 15 amino acids.

This clonotype came up a few times. The chain has TRBV7-8 and TRBJ2-3; the D is unclear. V was shortened by 2 bases and J by 4 bases, with 7 bases between the two germline ends. CDR3 length: 13 amino acids. Germline V lookup: CDR1 SGHVS, CDR2 FQNEAQ. The chain's CDR3 is CASSLPASDTQYF. CDR3 sequence (DNA): TGTGCCAGCAGCTTACCTGCTTCAGATACGCAGTATTTT.

The chain links TRBV20-1 to TRBJ1-1; no reliable D call. CDR1 DFQATT and CDR2 SNEGSKA come from the germline V gene (reference sequence). V lost 0 bases and J lost 0, with 8 bases in between. This CDR3 has 14 residues. CDR3 residues: CSARDSVMNTEAFF. Here the CDR3 DNA reads TGCAGTGCTAGAGATTCCGTTATGAACACTGAAGCTTTCTTT.

This clonotype was seen only a few times. This rearrangement joins TRBV29-1 to TRBJ2-1, with D possibly TRBD1 on 5 matching bases. The CDR3 runs 11 residues. In germline, CDR1 is SQVTM, CDR2 ANQGSEA. Trimming removed 7 bases at V and 7 bases at J, with 11 bases between. CDR3 amino acids: CSEGKGNEQFF. The CDR3 bases are TGCAGCGAGGGGAAGGGTAATGAGCAGTTCTTC.

The CDR3 is CASSPRVLSGNTIYF. The CDR3 bases are TGTGCCAGCAGCCCCCGGGTGCTCTCTGGAAACACCATATATTTT. The chain links TRBV7-2 to TRBJ1-3; D gene unclear. The V end was cut by 5 bases, the J end by 0 bases, with 11 bases between. This CDR3 has 15 residues. Germline CDR1 SGHTA, CDR2 FQGNSA.

The chain uses TRBV12-3 or TRBV12-4 and TRBJ1-2; D is possibly TRBD1 (5 bases). Trimming stripped 9 bases from V and 4 bases from J, with 15 bases between. CDR3 length: 13 residues. The CDR3 sequence is CASCGALFYGYTF. The CDR3 coding sequence is TGTGCCAGTTGTGGGGCCCTTTTCTATGGCTACACCTTC.

This clonotype was recorded a few times. The rearrangement uses TRBV12-3 or TRBV12-4 and TRBJ1-5, with D maybe TRBD1 (6 bases). The CDR3 spans 14 residues. The germline V and J ends were trimmed by 5 bases and 3 bases, with 11 bases remaining between them. The CDR3 DNA follows: TGTGCCAGCAGTCCGGGACACTTCAATCAGCCCCAGCATTTT. This gives the protein CASSPGHFNQPQHF.

The sample holds a few counts of this clonotype. V gene TRBV19 combines with J gene TRBJ1-4; the D is unclear. Between the trimmed V and J ends, which lost 5 bases and 4 bases, there was a span of 14 bases. Germline-derived CDR1 and CDR2 are LNHDA and SQIVND (reference sequence). This CDR3 spans 15 amino acids. CDR3 in amino acids: CASSSVWAGNEKLFF. The CDR3 nucleotides read TGTGCCAGTAGTTCCGTTTGGGCGGGTAATGAAAAACTGTTTTTT.

This clonotype was observed a few times. The rearrangement uses TRBV12-3 or TRBV12-4 and TRBJ2-2; tentative D call: TRBD2 (6 bases). Trimming took off 7 bases at V and 7 bases at J, with 13 bases between the two ends. CDR3 length: 13 residues. The CDR3 DNA reads TGTGCCAGCACCGAGGAGACTAGCGGGGAGCTGTTTTTT. Translating gives CASTEETSGELFF.

This clonotype showed up many times. The gene calls are TRBV7-8 and TRBJ2-7; D could derive from TRBD1 or TRBD2 (6 bases each). V was trimmed by 5 bases and J by 2 bases, leaving 13 bases between them. The length of the CDR3 is 14 residues. CDR1 SGHVS and CDR2 FQNEAQ come from the germline V gene. The CDR3 DNA reads as TGTGCCAGCAGCCGGGGGCGGGCGCCCTACGAGCAGTACTTC. Amino acid sequence: CASSRGRAPYEQYF.

This clonotype was seen more than once but under ten times. The V gene is TRBV6-5, the J gene TRBJ1-1; D not certain. The V gene's germline CDR1 is MNHEY and CDR2 SVGAGI. Trimming removed 0 bases at V and 0 bases at J, with 8 bases between. This CDR3 comprises 15 residues. CDR3 DNA sequence: TGTGCCAGCAGTTACTCGCCGGGTATGAACACTGAAGCTTTCTTT. Translation: CASSYSPGMNTEAFF.

This clonotype appeared a few times. This chain uses TRBV5-1 with TRBJ1-1; 7 nucleotides align to TRBD1. Germline V gene sequence: CDR1 SGHRS, CDR2 YFSETQ. With V trimmed by 4 bases and J by 5 bases, 14 bases remained unmatched. This CDR3 region has 16 residues. The CDR3 is CASSLRSTGAGTEAFF. CDR3 in DNA: TGCGCCAGCAGCCTACGATCTACAGGGGCTGGGACTGAAGCTTTCTTT. The full variable domain, in which reference TRBV5-1 and TRBJ1-1 provide the parts outside the CDR3, is KAGVTQTPRYLIKTRGQQVTLSCSPISGHRSVSWYQQTPGQGLQFLFEYFSETQRNKGNFPGRFSGRQFSNSRSEMNVSTLELGDSALYLCASSLRSTGAGTEAFFGQGTRLTVV.

The chain employs TRBV4-1 and TRBJ2-2; D might be TRBD2 (6 bases). The length of the CDR3 is 15 residues. Looked up from germline, CDR1 is MGHRA and CDR2 is YSYEKL. The ends were cut back, 3 bases at V and 4 bases at J, with 12 bases in the middle. The DNA of the CDR3 is TGCGCCAGCAGCCAGCGGCTAGCGTCCACCGGGGAGCTGTTTTTT. Protein product: CASSQRLASTGELFF.

This clonotype was found a few times. The V call is TRBV20-1, the J call TRBJ2-7, with D perhaps being TRBD1 or TRBD2 (5 bases each). The germline gives CDR1 DFQATT, CDR2 SNEGSKA (reference sequence). The CDR3 sequence is 14 residues long. V was pared by 4 bases and J by 2 bases, with 15 bases between. The CDR3 sequence: CSAKSGDRPYEQYF. The CDR3 DNA follows: TGCAGTGCTAAATCCGGGGACCGGCCCTACGAGCAGTACTTC.

The chain couples TRBV5-8 to TRBJ1-3; no reliable D call. The CDR3 contains 14 residues. The germline V and J ends were trimmed by 0 bases and 4 bases, with 8 bases remaining between them. Looked up from germline, CDR1 is SGHTS and CDR2 is YDEGEE. The CDR3 is CASSLVAGGNTIYF. DNA for the CDR3: TGTGCCAGCAGCTTGGTTGCAGGAGGAAACACCATATATTTT.

This clonotype has a handful of counts. V gene TRBV7-3 combines with J gene TRBJ2-3; 7 bases are a match to TRBD1. The CDR3 loop spans 16 amino acids. V dropped 5 bases and J dropped 3; count of bases not matched to a gene: 11. CDR1 is SGHTA and CDR2 is FQGTGA in the germline V gene. CDR3 sequence reads: CASSQDRTRYTDTQYF. In nucleotides, the CDR3 is TGTGCCAGCAGCCAGGACAGGACGAGATATACAGATACGCAGTATTTT.

The table lists this clonotype with many counts. The chain uses TRBV28 and TRBJ2-7, with TRBD1 matching over 9 bases. The germline V gene encodes CDR1 MDHEN and CDR2 SYDVKM. CDR3 length: 17 residues. The V segment lost 2 bases and the J segment 2 bases; nucleotides outside the gene matches: 10. This chain's CDR3 is CASSLLRDRVRPYEQYF. The DNA for the CDR3 is TGTGCCAGCAGTTTACTCCGGGACAGGGTGAGACCCTACGAGCAGTACTTC.

The chain is built from TRBV18 and TRBJ2-5; D not resolved. The CDR3 contains 13 residues. CDR1 and CDR2 from the germline V gene are KGHSH and LQKENI. The germline V and J ends were trimmed by 3 bases and 4 bases, with 9 bases remaining between them. CDR3 coding DNA: TGTGCCAGCTCACCTCAAAGGCGAGAGACCCAGTACTTC. It specifies CASSPQRRETQYF.

This chain uses TRBV3-1 with TRBJ2-1; no clear D. The V and J ends lost 0 bases and 12 bases respectively, with 12 bases between them. The germline V gene encodes CDR1 LGHDT and CDR2 YNNKEL (reference sequence). This CDR3 is built from 13 residues. The CDR3 coding sequence is TGTGCCAGCAGCCAAGATCCCGTCTGGAGGCAGTTCTTC. Residues: CASSQDPVWRQFF.